This T cell receptor (beta chain) was recorded in a study of control samples from healthy donors and cancer patients. From germline, CDR1 is LNHDA and CDR2 SQIVND (reference sequence). V lost 6 bases, J lost 0 bases, and 8 bases lay in between. The CDR3 consists of 13 residues. Concerning this clone itself: The sample contains more than one DNA sequence encoding this CDR3.

Profiling relied on immunoSEQ multiplex PCR, and the TCRdb table lists in-frame clones only, not all of them. Seen here are some 110,000 clones, 93% observed once, and the top ten hold around 2.5%. This receptor was taken from a man aged 25-45 years in good health. The rearrangement links TRBV19 to TRBJ1-1, with unresolved D. Sequencing was carried out using blood. CDR3 amino acids: CASRDSMNTEAFF. CDR3 DNA: TGTGCCAGTAGGGACTCCATGAACACTGAAGCTTTCTTT.